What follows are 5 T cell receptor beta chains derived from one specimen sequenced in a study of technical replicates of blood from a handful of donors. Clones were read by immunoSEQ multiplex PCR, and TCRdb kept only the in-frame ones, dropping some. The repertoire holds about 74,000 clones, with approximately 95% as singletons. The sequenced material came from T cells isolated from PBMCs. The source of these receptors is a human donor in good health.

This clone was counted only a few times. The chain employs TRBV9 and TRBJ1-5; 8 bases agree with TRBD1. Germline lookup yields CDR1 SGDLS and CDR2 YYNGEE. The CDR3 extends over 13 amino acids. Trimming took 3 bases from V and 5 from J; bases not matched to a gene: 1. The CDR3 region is CASSGTGHQPQHF. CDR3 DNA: TGTGCCAGCAGCGGGACAGGGCATCAGCCCCAGCATTTT.

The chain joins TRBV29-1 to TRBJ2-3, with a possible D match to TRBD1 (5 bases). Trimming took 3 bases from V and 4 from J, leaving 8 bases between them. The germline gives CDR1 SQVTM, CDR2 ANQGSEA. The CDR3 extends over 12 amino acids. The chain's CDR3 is CSVELGADTQYF. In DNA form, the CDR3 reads TGCAGCGTTGAGTTAGGGGCAGATACGCAGTATTTT.

CDR3 sequence: CASSLGVANTGELFF. For the CDR3, the DNA is TGCGCCAGCAGCTTAGGGGTCGCGAACACCGGGGAGCTGTTTTTT. This chain connects TRBV5-1 to TRBJ2-2; D is possibly TRBD1 (5 bases). CDR3 length: 15 residues. Germline V lookup: CDR1 SGHRS, CDR2 YFSETQ. The V gene lost 2 bases and the J gene lost 0 bases, with 8 bases spanning the gap. The full variable domain, rest sourced from reference TRBV5-1 and TRBJ2-2, is KAGVTQTPRYLIKTRGQQVTLSCSPISGHRSVSWYQQTPGQGLQFLFEYFSETQRNKGNFPGRFSGRQFSNSRSEMNVSTLELGDSALYLCASSLGVANTGELFFGEGSRLTVL.

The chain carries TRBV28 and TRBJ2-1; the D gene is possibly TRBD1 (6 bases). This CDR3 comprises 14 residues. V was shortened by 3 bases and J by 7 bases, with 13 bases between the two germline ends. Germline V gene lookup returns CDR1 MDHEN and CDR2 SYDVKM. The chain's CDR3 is CASSFRTERNEQFF. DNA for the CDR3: TGTGCCAGCAGTTTTCGGACAGAACGAAATGAGCAGTTCTTC. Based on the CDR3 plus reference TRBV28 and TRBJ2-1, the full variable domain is DVKVTQSSRYLVKRTGEKVFLECVQDMDHENMFWYRQDPGLGLRLIYFSYDVKMKEKGDIPEGYSVSREKKERFSLILESASTNQTSMYLCASSFRTERNEQFFGPGTRLTVL.

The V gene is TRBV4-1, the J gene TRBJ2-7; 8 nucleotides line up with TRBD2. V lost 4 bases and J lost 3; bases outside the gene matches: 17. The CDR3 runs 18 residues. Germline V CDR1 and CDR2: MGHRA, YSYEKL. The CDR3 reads CASSRQAAPGLDIYEQYF. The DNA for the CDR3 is TGCGCCAGCAGCCGACAAGCTGCTCCGGGACTAGATATCTACGAGCAGTACTTC.